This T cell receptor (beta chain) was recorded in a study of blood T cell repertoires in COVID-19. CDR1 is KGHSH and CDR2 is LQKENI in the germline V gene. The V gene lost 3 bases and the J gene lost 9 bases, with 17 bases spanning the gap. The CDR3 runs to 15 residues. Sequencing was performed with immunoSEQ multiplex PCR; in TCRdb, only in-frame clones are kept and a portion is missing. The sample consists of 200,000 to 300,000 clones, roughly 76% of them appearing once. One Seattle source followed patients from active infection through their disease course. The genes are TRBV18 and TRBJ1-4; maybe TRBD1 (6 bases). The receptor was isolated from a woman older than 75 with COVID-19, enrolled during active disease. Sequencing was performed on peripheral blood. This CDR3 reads CASSPVLQGEQKLFF. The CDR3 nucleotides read TGTGCCAGCTCACCGGTATTACAGGGAGAACAAAAACTGTTTTTT.